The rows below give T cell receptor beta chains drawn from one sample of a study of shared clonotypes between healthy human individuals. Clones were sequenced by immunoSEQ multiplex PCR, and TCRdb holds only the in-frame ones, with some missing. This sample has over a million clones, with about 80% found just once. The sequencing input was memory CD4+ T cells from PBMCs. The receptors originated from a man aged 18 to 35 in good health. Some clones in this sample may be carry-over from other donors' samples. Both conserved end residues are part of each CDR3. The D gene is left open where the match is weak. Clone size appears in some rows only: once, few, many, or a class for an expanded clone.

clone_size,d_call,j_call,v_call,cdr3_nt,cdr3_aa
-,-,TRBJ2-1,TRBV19,TGTGCCAGTAGCCAGTACAATGAGCAGTTCTTC,CASSQYNEQFF
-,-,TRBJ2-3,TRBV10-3,TGTGCCACGAACATCCCAGGAGGCACGACAGATACGCAGTATTTT,CATNIPGGTTDTQYF
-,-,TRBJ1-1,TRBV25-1,TGTGCCAGCAGTGAATATGTAGGGGACACTGAAGCTTTCTTT,CASSEYVGDTEAFF
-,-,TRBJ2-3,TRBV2,TGTGCCAGCAGTGATGGCGGGGGCACAGATACGCAGTATTTT,CASSDGGGTDTQYF
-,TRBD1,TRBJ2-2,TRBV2,TGTGCCAGCAGTTCCGGGACAGGAGCCTACACCGGGGAGCTGTTTTTT,CASSSGTGAYTGELFF
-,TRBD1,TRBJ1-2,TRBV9,TGTGCCAGCAGCCCGGGGACAGGGGATGCCTATGGCTACACCTTC,CASSPGTGDAYGYTF
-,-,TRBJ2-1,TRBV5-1,TGCGCCAGCAGCTTGGTGTCCGAATACAATGAGCAGTTCTTC,CASSLVSEYNEQFF
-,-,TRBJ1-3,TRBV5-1,TGCGCCAGCAGCTTGGGAGCGACTCGGGAGTCTGGAAACACCATATATTTT,CASSLGATRESGNTIYF
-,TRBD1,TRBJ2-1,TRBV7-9,TGTGCCAGCAGCTTTCCGGGACAGGGCTACAATGAGCAGTTCTTC,CASSFPGQGYNEQFF
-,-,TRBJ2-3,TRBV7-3,TGTGCCAGCAGCTTAACAGGGCCGGATACGCAGTATTTT,CASSLTGPDTQYF
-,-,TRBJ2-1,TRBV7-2,TGTGCCAGCAGCCTAAGGGTGGGGTACAATGAGCAGTTCTTC,CASSLRVGYNEQFF
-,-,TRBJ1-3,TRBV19,TGTGCCAGTAGTATCAGCGGCGACTCTGGAAACACCATATATTTT,CASSISGDSGNTIYF
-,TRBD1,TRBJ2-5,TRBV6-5,TGTGCCAGCAGTTACCTGGGACAGCAAGAGACCCAGTACTTC,CASSYLGQQETQYF
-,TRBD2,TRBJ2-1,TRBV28,TGTGCCAGCAGTTTACGCCTAGCGGGAGATCCAAATGAGCAGTTCTTC,CASSLRLAGDPNEQFF
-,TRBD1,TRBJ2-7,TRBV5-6,TGTGCCAGCAGCTTGGCCATGGGACAGGGGCTTTCCTACGAGCAGTACTTC,CASSLAMGQGLSYEQYF
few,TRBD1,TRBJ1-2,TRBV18,TGTGCCAGCTCACCGACAGGGGAAGGCTACACCTTC,CASSPTGEGYTF
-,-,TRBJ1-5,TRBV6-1,TGTGCCAGCAGTGAAGTCAGCGGTCGGATACAGCATTTT,CASSEVSGRIQHF
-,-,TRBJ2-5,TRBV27,TGTGCCAGCAGTTTGCAGTATAGGGAGACCCAGTACTTC,CASSLQYRETQYF
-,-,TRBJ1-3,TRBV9,TGTGCCAGCAGCCCAGACAGTTTTGGAAACACCATATATTTT,CASSPDSFGNTIYF
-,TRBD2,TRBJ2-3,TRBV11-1,TGTGCCAGCAGCTTGGGAGGGGTCACAGATACGCAGTATTTT,CASSLGGVTDTQYF
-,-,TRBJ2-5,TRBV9,TGTGCCAGCAGCGTAGGCGGCAGCCGCCAAGAGACCCAGTACTTC,CASSVGGSRQETQYF
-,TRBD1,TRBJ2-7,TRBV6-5,TGTGCCAGCACCTTACGGGGCAGGGGGACCTACGAGCAGTACTTC,CASTLRGRGTYEQYF
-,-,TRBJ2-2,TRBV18,TGTGCCAGCTCACCACAGGGGAACACCGGGGAGCTGTTTTTT,CASSPQGNTGELFF
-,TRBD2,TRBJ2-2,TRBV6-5,TGTGCCAGCATGGGACTAGTGCGGGACACCGGGGAGCTGTTTTTT,CASMGLVRDTGELFF
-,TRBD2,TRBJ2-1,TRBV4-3,TGCGCCAGCAGCCAAGTCACTAGCGGGAGATATGAGCAGTTCTTC,CASSQVTSGRYEQFF
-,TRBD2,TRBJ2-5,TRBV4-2,TGTGCCAGCAGCCAAGTGCTAGCGGGAGTCGCGAGAGAGACCCAGTACTTC,CASSQVLAGVARETQYF
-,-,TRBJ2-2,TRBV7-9,TGTGCCAGCAGCTTGTGGGGACGGGGGACCGGGGAGCTGTTTTTT,CASSLWGRGTGELFF
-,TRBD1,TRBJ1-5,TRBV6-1,TGTGCCAGCAGTGGGGACAGGGTCTATAGCAATCAGCCCCAGCATTTT,CASSGDRVYSNQPQHF
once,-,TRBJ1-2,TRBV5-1,TGCGCCAGCAGCCTGGGGGGAAGCTATGGCTACACCTTC,CASSLGGSYGYTF
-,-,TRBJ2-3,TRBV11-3,TGTGCCAGCAGCTTCCAGGGCGGCACAGATACGCAGTATTTT,CASSFQGGTDTQYF
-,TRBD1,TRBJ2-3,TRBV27,TGTGCCAGCAGTTTATCGCGCGGGACAGGGAGCACAGATACGCAGTATTTT,CASSLSRGTGSTDTQYF
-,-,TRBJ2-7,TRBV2,TGTGCCAGCAGTCGTCCCCTCTCCGAGCAGTACTTC,CASSRPLSEQYF
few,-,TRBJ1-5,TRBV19,TGTGCCAGTAGTATAGGGGCAGGGCGGAGTCAGCCCCAGCATTTT,CASSIGAGRSQPQHF
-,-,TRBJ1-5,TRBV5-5,TGTGCCAGCAGCTTGGGGCGTGCGGGGAATACCAATCAGCCCCAGCATTTT,CASSLGRAGNTNQPQHF
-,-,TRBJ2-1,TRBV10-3,TGTGCCATCAGGCTAGCGACCGAGCAGTTCTTC,CAIRLATEQFF
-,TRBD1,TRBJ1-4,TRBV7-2,TGTGCCAGCAGCCTATCGGGACAGGGTGAAAAACTGTTTTTT,CASSLSGQGEKLFF
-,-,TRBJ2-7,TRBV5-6,TGTGCCAGCAGCAAAATGGGACACCTCTCCTACGAGCAGTACTTC,CASSKMGHLSYEQYF
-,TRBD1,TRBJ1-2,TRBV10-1,TGCGCCAGCAGTCCGGGACAGCGATATGGCTACACCTTC,CASSPGQRYGYTF